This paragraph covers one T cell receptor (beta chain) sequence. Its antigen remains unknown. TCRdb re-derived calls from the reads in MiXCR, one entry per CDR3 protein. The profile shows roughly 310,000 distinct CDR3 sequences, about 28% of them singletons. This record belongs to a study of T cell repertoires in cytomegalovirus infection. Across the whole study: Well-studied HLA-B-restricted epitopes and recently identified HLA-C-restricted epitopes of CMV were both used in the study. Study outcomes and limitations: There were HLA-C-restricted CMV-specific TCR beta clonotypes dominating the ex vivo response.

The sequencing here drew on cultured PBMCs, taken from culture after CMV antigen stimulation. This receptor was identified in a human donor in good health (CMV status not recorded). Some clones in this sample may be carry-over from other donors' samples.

CDR3 sequence reads: CATSDLGQAGRGYGYTF. The CDR3 bases are TGTGCCACCAGTGACCTGGGACAGGCTGGGCGCGGCTATGGCTACACCTTC. V usage is TRBV24-1 and J usage is TRBJ1-2, with 8 bases fitting TRBD1. Germline V gene data show CDR1 as KGHDR and CDR2 as SFDVKD. The length of the CDR3 is 17 residues. V shed 4 bases, J shed 4 bases, and the junction held 13 bases outside the gene matches.